This T cell receptor (beta chain) was sequenced in a study of T cell responses to AZD1222 COVID-19 vaccine. Clones were read by immunoSEQ multiplex PCR, and TCRdb kept only the in-frame ones, dropping some. The data contain around 97,000 clones, 91% of them seen just once; the ten biggest clones take up 45% to 50%. Trimming pared 5 bases from V and 2 bases from J, leaving 13 bases between. In germline, CDR1 is MDHEN, CDR2 SYDVKM. The CDR3 sequence is 14 residues long. The chain links TRBV28 to TRBJ2-7; D not certain. The sequencing used peripheral blood, collected on day 0 of AZD1222 vaccination. The receptor comes from an adult in good health. CDR3 bases: TGTGCCAGCAGTCCTCCGGCACAAACCTACGAGCAGTACTTC. It codes for CASSPPAQTYEQYF.